Following are 8 T cell receptor beta chains from one sample sequenced in a study of blood T cell repertoires in COVID-19. Clones were sequenced by immunoSEQ multiplex PCR, and TCRdb holds only the in-frame ones, with some missing. The sample yields about 330,000 clones, over 80% seen once. The source material was peripheral blood. These receptors were collected from a young man with COVID-19, enrolled during active disease.

The CDR3 bases are TGCGCCACCCAGCAGTGGGCAAATTCACCCCTCCACTTT. It codes for CATQQWANSPLHF. The chain couples TRBV23-1 to TRBJ1-6; D uncertain. TRBV23-1 is treated as an ORF (open reading frame) with a function not yet certain. V was shortened by 10 bases and J by 7 bases, with 14 bases between the two germline ends. This CDR3 is 13 amino acids long.

The rearrangement uses TRBV4-2 and TRBJ1-1; a possible D gene is TRBD1 (5 bases). Germline-derived CDR1 and CDR2 are LGHNA and YNFKEQ. CDR3 length: 14 residues. With 4 bases removed from V and 1 base from J, the gap between germline ends came to 10 bases. The CDR3, as DNA: TGTGCCAGCAGCCCCGACAGAAAGAACACTGAAGCTTTCTTT. It translates to CASSPDRKNTEAFF.

This chain links TRBV5-1 with TRBJ2-4; no reliable D call. This CDR3 is 15 amino acids long. With 0 bases removed from V and 6 bases from J, the gap between germline ends came to 13 bases. The germline gives CDR1 SGHRS, CDR2 YFSETQ. The CDR3 sequence is CASSLVAAPGNIQYF. Here the CDR3 DNA reads TGCGCCAGCAGCTTGGTGGCCGCCCCGGGAAACATTCAGTACTTC.

The chain recombines TRBV6-1 with TRBJ1-2; possibly TRBD1 for D (5 bases). The CDR3 is 14 amino acids. The germline V gene has CDR1 MNHNS and CDR2 SASEGT. Between the trimmed V and J ends, which lost 1 base and 6 bases, there was a span of 12 bases. CDR3 nucleotide sequence: TGTGCCAGCAGTGAAGGGGTGACAGCTAATGGCTACACCTTC. This translates into CASSEGVTANGYTF.

This chain uses TRBV19 with TRBJ2-7; the D gene is possibly TRBD1 (6 bases). V lost 8 bases to trimming and J lost 0 bases, with 11 bases between them. Per the germline V gene, CDR1 is LNHDA and CDR2 is SQIVND (reference sequence). CDR3 size: 13 residues. The CDR3 DNA reads TGTGCCAGTTGTCAGGGGCCCTCCTACGAGCAGTACTTC. Translation: CASCQGPSYEQYF.

CDR3: CASTASSYNEQFF. CDR3 DNA: TGTGCCAGTACGGCTAGCTCCTACAATGAGCAGTTCTTC. The J gene is TRBJ2-1, the V gene TRBV19; no reliable D call. The CDR3 loop spans 13 amino acids. Per the germline V gene, CDR1 is LNHDA and CDR2 is SQIVND (reference sequence). Trimming took off 7 bases at V and 0 bases at J, with 7 bases between the two ends.

On this clone itself: Other DNA sequences in the same sample also yield this CDR3. This rearrangement joins TRBV18 to TRBJ1-1, with unresolved D. Deletions cut 2 bases from V and 0 bases from J, with 4 bases between. The germline V gene has CDR1 KGHSH and CDR2 LQKENI. The CDR3 is 13 residues long. For the CDR3, the DNA is TGTGCCAGCTCACCAACGGTGAACACTGAAGCTTTCTTT. Translation: CASSPTVNTEAFF. Together with reference TRBV18 and TRBJ1-1, the CDR3 gives the full variable domain: NAGVMQNPRHLVRRRGQEARLRCSPMKGHSHVYWYRQLPEEGLKFMVYLQKENIIDESGMPKERFSAEFPKEGPSILRIQQVVRGDSAAYFCASSPTVNTEAFFGQGTRLTVV.

This chain joins TRBV27 and TRBJ2-1; 7 bases line up with TRBD1. Germline V CDR1 and CDR2: MNHEY, SMNVEV (reference sequence). V gave up 4 bases and J gave up 6 bases; unmatched junction bases: 3. There are 13 residues in the CDR3. This CDR3 reads CASSSTGPNEQFF. The CDR3 DNA reads as TGTGCCAGCAGTTCGACAGGGCCCAATGAGCAGTTCTTC.